This T cell receptor beta chain is from a study of shared clonotypes between healthy human individuals. The CDR3 is 13 residues long. V gave up 5 bases and J gave up 5 bases, with 12 bases separating them. In germline, CDR1 is SGHVS, CDR2 FQNEAQ. Selected positively for CCR7 and CD45RO-negative, naive CD8 cells excluded terminally differentiated effector memory CD45RA+ cells. Of note for this clone: Its specificity is not known.

Deep-level running was used for the assay. Some clones are missing from TCRdb's copy, which holds only in-frame ones; the method was immunoSEQ multiplex PCR. The profile shows some 2 million clones, approximately 95% of them singletons. Study findings and constraints: Among the subsets, naive ones generally showed larger estimated richness than memory ones. Non-shared clonotypes had lower generation probabilities than those shared by all four donors. A handful of donors shared 4.5% to 6.5% of their naive CD4 clonotypes.

The sequence was obtained from a young man in good health. Material for sequencing was naive CD8+ T cells sorted from blood. The chain has TRBV7-8 and TRBJ1-1; TRBD1 is a possible D gene (5 bases). CDR3 bases: TGTGCCAGCAGCGCGGGACCGAGGACTGAAGCTTTCTTT. Translating it yields CASSAGPRTEAFF.